The rows below give T cell receptor beta chains drawn from one sample of a study of blood T cell repertoires in COVID-19. Assay: immunoSEQ multiplex PCR; the TCRdb copy retains only in-frame clones and omits some. Of over 65,000 clones in the sample, more than 75% were seen once. Sample: peripheral blood. The receptors shown here come from a woman in her sixties or seventies with acute or convalescent COVID-19. Each CDR3 is given with its conserved first and last residue. D genes are given only for firm matches. The size of a clone is reported for some rows only, either as once, few or many, or as a class for expanded clones.

clone_size	v_call	d_call	j_call	cdr3_aa	cdr3_nt
once	TRBV6-5	TRBD1	TRBJ2-2	CAIWDSLGGELFF	TGTGCCATATGGGACAGCCTAGGCGGGGAGCTGTTTTTT
-	TRBV5-8	-	TRBJ2-3	CASSLRGGTDTQYF	TGTGCCAGCAGCTTGCGAGGGGGTACAGATACGCAGTATTTT
-	TRBV4-3	-	TRBJ1-3	CASSQDLAGNTIYF	TGCGCCAGCAGCCAAGACCTGGCCGGAAACACCATATATTTT
once	TRBV19	TRBD1	TRBJ1-5	CASRQGVDQPQHF	TGTGCCAGCCGACAGGGGGTCGATCAGCCCCAGCATTTT
-	TRBV6-2/TRBV6-3	TRBD2	TRBJ2-1	CASSYSPQGLAGGKMYNEQFF	TGTGCCAGCAGTTACTCGCCTCAAGGACTAGCGGGAGGGAAGATGTACAATGAGCAGTTCTTC
-	TRBV6-6	-	TRBJ1-2	CASSYSPNYGYTF	TGTGCCAGCAGTTATAGTCCGAACTATGGCTACACCTTC
once	TRBV28	TRBD1	TRBJ1-5	CASSPPTGLSNQPQHF	TGTGCCAGCAGTCCACCGACAGGGTTGAGCAATCAGCCCCAGCATTTT
-	TRBV5-4	-	TRBJ2-5	CASSAQWDIQQETQYF	TGTGCCAGCAGCGCGCAATGGGACATTCAACAAGAGACCCAGTACTTC
-	TRBV6-6	-	TRBJ1-5	CASRAQSGAANQPQHF	TGTGCCAGCAGGGCCCAATCAGGGGCGGCAAATCAGCCCCAGCATTTT
-	TRBV2	-	TRBJ2-1	CASSERGFYNEQFF	TGTGCCAGCAGTGAACGGGGTTTCTACAATGAGCAGTTCTTC